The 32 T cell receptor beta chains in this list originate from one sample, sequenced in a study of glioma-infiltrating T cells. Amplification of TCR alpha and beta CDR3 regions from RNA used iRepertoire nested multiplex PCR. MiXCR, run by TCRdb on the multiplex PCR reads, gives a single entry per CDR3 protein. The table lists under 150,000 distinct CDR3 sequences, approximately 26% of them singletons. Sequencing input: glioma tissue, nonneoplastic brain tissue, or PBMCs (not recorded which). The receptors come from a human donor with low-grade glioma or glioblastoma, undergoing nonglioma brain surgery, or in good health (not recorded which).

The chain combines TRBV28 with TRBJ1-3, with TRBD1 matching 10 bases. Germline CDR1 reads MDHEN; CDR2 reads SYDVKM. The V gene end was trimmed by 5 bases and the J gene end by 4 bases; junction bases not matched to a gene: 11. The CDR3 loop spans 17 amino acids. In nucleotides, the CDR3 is TGTGCCAGCAGTCCCACCGACAGGGGGCTGGGGGGAAACACCATATATTTT. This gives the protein CASSPTDRGLGGNTIYF.

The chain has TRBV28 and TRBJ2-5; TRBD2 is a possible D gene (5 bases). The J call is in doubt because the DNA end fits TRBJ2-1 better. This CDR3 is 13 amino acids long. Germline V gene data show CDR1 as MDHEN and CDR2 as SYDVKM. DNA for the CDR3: TGTGCCAGCAGTTTGTTTAGGGCTAGCGAGCAGTTCTTC. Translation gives CASSLFRASEQFF.

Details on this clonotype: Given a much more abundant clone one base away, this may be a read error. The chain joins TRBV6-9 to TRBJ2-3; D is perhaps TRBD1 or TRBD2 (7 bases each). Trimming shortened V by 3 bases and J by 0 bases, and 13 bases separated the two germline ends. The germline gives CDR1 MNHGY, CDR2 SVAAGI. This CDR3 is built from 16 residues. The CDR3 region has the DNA TGTGCCAGCAGTTACGGGGAGGGACAGAGCACAGATACGCAGTATTTT. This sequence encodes CASSYGEGQSTDTQYF.

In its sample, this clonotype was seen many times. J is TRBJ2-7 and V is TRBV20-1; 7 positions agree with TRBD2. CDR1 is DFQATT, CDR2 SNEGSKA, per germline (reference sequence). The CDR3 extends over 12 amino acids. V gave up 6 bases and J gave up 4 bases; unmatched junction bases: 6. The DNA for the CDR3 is TGCAGTGCGCGGGGACTACCTTACGAGCAGTACGTC. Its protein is CSARGLPYEQYV.

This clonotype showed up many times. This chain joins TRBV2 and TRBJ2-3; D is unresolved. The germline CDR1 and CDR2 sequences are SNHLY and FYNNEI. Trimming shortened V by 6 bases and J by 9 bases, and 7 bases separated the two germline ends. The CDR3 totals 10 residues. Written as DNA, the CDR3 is TGTGCCAGCAGGATAGAGACGCAGTATTTT. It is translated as CASRIETQYF. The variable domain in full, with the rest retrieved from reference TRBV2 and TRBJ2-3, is EPEVTQTPSHQVTQMGQEVILRCVPISNHLYFYWYRQILGQKVEFLVSFYNNEISEKSEIFDDQFSVERPDGSNFTLKIRSTKLEDSAMYFCASRIETQYFGPGTRLTVL.

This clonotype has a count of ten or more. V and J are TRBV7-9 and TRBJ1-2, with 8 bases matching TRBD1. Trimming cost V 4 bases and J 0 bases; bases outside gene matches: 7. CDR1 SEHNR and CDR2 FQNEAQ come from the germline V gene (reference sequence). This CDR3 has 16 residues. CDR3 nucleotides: TGTGCCAGCAGCTACGGGACAGGACCCGCTAACTATGGCTACACCTTC. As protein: CASSYGTGPANYGYTF.

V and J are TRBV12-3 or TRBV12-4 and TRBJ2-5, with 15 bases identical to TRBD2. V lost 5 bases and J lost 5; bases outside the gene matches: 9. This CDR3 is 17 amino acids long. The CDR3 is CASSKSGLAGGLETQYF. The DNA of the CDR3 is TGTGCCAGCAGTAAAAGCGGACTAGCGGGGGGGCTGGAGACCCAGTACTTC.

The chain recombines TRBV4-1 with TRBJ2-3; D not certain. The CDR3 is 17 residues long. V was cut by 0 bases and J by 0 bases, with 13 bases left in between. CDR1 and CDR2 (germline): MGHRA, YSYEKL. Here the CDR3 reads CASSQDGRGDSTDTQYF. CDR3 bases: TGCGCCAGCAGCCAAGATGGCCGTGGGGATAGCACAGATACGCAGTATTTT.

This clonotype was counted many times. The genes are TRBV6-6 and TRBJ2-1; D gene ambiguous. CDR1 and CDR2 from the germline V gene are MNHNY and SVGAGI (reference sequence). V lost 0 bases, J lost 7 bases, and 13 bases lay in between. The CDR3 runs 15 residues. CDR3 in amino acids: CASSYSLGIDNEQFF. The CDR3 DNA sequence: TGTGCCAGCAGTTACTCGTTAGGGATTGATAATGAGCAGTTCTTC.

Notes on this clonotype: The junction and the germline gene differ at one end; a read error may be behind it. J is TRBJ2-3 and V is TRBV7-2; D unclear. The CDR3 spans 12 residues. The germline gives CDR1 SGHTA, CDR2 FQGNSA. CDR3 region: CVSSLGLLTQYF. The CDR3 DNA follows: TGTGTCAGCAGCTTAGGCTTGCTCACGCAGTATTTT.

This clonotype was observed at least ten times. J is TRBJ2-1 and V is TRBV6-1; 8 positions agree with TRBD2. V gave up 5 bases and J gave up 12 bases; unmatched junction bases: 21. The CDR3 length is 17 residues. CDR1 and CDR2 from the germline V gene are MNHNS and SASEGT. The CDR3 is CASSSPQVGGGYGRQFF. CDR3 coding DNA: TGTGCCAGCAGTTCCCCCCAGGTTGGCGGGGGGTACGGACGGCAGTTCTTC.

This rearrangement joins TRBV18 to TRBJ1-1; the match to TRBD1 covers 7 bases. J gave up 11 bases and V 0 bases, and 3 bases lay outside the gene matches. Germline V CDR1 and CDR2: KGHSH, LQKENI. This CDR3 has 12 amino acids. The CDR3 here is CASSPPDRLAFF. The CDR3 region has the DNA TGTGCCAGCTCACCACCGGACAGGCTGGCTTTCTTT.

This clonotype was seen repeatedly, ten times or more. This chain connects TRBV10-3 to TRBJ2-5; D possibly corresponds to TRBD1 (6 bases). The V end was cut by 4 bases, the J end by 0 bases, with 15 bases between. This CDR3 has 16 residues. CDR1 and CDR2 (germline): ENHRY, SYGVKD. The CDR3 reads CAISVPGTPHQETQYF. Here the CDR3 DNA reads TGTGCCATCAGTGTACCAGGGACACCTCACCAAGAGACCCAGTACTTC.

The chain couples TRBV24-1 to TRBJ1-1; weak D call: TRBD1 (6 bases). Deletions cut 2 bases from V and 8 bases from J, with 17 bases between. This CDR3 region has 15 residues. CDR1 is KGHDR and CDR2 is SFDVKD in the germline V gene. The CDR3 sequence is CATSDSRGWQGEAFF. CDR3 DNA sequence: TGTGCCACCAGTGATTCTCGGGGCTGGCAGGGGGAAGCTTTCTTT.

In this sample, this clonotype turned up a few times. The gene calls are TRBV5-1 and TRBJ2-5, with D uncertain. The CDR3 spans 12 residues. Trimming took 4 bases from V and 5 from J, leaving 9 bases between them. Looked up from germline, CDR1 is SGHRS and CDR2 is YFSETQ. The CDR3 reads CASSQDAETQYF. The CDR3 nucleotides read TGCGCCAGCAGCCAAGATGCCGAGACCCAGTACTTC.

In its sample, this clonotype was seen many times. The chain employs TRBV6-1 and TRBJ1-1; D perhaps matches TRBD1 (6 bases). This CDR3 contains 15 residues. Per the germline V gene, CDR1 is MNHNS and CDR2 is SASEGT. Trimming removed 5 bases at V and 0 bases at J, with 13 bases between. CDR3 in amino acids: CASSTRGHVNTEAFF. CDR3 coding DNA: TGTGCCAGCAGTACGAGGGGACATGTGAACACTGAAGCTTTCTTT.

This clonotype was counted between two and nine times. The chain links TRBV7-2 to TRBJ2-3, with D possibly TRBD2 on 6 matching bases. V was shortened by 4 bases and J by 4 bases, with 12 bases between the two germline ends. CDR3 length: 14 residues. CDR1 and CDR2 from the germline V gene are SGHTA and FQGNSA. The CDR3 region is CASSSTSLSDTQYF. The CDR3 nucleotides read TGTGCCAGCAGCTCTACTAGCCTTTCAGATACGCAGTATTTT. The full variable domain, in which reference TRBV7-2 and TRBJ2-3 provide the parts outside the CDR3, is GAGVSQSPSNKVTEKGKDVELRCDPISGHTALYWYRQSLGQGLEFLIYFQGNSAPDKSGLPSDRFSAERTGGSVSTLTIQRTQQEDSAVYLCASSSTSLSDTQYFGPGTRLTVL.

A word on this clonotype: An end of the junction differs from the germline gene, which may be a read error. As DNA, the CDR3 is TGCAGTGCTAGAGGACTCGATGGGTCAGAGTACCAAGAGACCCAGCACTTC. Its translation: CSARGLDGSEYQETQHF. The rearrangement links TRBV20-1 to TRBJ2-5, with D unresolved. The CDR3 has 17 residues. In germline, CDR1 is DFQATT, CDR2 SNEGSKA (reference sequence).

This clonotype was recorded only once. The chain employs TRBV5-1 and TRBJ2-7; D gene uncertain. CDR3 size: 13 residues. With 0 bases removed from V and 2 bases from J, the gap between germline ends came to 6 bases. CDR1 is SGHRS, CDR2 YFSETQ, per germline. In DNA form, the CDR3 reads TGCGCCAGCAGCTTGGCAGTGCCCTACGAGCAGTACGTC. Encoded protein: CASSLAVPYEQYV.

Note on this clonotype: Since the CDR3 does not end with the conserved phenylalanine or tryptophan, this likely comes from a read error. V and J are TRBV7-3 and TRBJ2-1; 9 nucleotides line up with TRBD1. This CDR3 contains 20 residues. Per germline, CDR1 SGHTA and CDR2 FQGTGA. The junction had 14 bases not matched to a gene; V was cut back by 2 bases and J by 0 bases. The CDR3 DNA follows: TGTGCCAGCAGCTTACTGGGGACAGGGCGGACTCCTAGCTCCTACAATGAGCAGTTCCTC. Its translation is CASSLLGTGRTPSSYNEQFL.

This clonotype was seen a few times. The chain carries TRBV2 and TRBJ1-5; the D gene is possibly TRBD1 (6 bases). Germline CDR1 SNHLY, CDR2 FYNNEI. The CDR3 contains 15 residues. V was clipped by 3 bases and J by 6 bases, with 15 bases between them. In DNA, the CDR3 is TGTGCCAGCAGTGACTACCAGGGGATTGGTCAGCCCCAGCATTTT. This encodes CASSDYQGIGQPQHF.

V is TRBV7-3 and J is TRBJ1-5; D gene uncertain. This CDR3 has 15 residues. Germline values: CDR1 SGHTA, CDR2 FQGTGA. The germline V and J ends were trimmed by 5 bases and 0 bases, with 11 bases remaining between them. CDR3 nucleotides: TGTGCCAGCAGCCGTACACTGAATAGCAATCAGCCCCAGCATTTT. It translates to CASSRTLNSNQPQHF. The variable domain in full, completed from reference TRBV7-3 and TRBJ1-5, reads GAGVSQTPSNKVTEKGKYVELRCDPISGHTALYWYRQSLGQGPEFLIYFQGTGAADDSGLPNDRFFAVRPEGSVSTLKIQRTERGDSAVYLCASSRTLNSNQPQHFGDGTRLSIL.

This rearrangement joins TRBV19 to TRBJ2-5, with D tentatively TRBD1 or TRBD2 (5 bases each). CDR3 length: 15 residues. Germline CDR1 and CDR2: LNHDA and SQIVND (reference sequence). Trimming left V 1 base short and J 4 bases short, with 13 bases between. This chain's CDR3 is CASSIGRGGRETQYF. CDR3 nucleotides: TGTGCCAGTAGTATAGGTCGGGGCGGACGAGAGACCCAGTACTTC. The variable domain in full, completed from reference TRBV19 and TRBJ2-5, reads DGGITQSPKYLFRKEGQNVTLSCEQNLNHDAMYWYRQDPGQGLRLIYYSQIVNDFQKGDIAEGYSVSREKKESFPLTVTSAQKNPTAFYLCASSIGRGGRETQYFGPGTRLLVL.

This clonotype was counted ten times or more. As DNA, the CDR3 is TGCAGTGCTAGTATAGAATCCTACGAGCAGTACGTC. It codes for CSASIESYEQYV. The V gene is TRBV20-1, the J gene TRBJ2-7; D not resolved. Germline CDR1 DFQATT, CDR2 SNEGSKA (reference sequence). The CDR3 contains 12 residues. V lost 3 bases and J lost 1, with 7 bases in between.

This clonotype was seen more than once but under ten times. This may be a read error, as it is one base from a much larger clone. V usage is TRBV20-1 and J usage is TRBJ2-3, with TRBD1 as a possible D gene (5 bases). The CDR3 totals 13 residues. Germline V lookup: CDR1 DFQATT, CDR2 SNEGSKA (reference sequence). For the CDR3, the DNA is TGCAGTGCAGGGGCGGTCGGCGGAGATACGAAGTATTTT. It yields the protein CSAGAVGGDTKYF.

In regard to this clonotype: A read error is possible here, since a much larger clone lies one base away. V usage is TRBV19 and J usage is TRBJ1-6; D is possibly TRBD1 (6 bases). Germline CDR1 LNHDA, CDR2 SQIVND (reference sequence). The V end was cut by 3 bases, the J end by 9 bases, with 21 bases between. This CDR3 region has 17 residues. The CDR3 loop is CASSIGPLGGEFSPLHF. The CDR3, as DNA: TGTGCCAGTAGTATCGGCCCCCTCGGGGGCGAATTTTCACCCCTCCACTTT.

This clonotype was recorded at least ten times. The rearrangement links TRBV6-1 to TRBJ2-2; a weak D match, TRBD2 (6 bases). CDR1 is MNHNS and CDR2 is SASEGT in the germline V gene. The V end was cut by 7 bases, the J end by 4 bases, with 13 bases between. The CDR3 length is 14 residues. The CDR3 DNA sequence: TGTGCCAGCACCCGGGGACTCCCCACCGGGGAGCTGTTTTTT. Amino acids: CASTRGLPTGELFF.

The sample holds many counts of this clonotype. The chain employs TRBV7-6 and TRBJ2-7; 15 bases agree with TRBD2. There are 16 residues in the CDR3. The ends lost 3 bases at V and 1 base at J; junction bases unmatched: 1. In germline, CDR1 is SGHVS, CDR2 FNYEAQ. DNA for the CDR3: TGTGCCAGCAGCTTCGGGACTAGCGGGGGGTCCTACGAGCAGTACGTC. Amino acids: CASSFGTSGGSYEQYV.

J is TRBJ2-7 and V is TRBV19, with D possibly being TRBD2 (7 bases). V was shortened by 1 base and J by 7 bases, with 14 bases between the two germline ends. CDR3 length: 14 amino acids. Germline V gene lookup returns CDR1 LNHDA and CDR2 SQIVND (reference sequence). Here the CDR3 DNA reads TGTGCCAGTAGTATAGTAGGGGGGGACAATGAGCAGTACGTC. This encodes CASSIVGGDNEQYV.

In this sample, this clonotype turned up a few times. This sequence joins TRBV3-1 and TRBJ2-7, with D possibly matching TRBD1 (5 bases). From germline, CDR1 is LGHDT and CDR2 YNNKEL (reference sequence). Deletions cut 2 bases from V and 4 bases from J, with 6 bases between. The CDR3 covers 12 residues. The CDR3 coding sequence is TGTGCCAGCAGCCAAACAGGATACGAGCAGTACGTC. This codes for CASSQTGYEQYV.

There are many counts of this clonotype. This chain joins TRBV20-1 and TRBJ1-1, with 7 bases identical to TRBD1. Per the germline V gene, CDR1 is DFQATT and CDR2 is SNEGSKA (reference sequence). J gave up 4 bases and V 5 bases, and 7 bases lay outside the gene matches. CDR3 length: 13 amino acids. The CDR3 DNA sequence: TGCAGTGCTTTACGTACAGGGGCCACTGAAGCTTTCTTT. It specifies CSALRTGATEAFF.

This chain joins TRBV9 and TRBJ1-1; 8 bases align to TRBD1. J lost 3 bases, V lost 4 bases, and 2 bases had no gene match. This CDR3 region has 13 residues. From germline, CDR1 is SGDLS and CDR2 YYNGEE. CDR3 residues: CASSTTGDTEAFF. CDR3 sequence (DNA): TGTGCCAGCAGCACGACAGGGGACACTGAAGCTTTCTTT.